The clone carrying this TCR beta chain was counted between two and nine times. The sample belongs to a study of blood T cell repertoires in COVID-19. V lost 5 bases, J lost 0 bases, and 9 bases lay in between. This CDR3 contains 14 residues. The V gene's germline CDR1 is LNHDA and CDR2 SQIVND (reference sequence). Profiled with immunoSEQ multiplex PCR; TCRdb holds only in-frame clones, not every one. Of about 120,000 clones detected, 75% to 80% appear once; the ten largest clones hold 7.9%. The TCR comes from a human donor in a cohort sampled during active COVID-19. The sample was peripheral blood. The V and J genes are TRBV19 and TRBJ2-3, with D perhaps TRBD2 (6 bases). DNA of the CDR3: TGTGCCAGTAGTGGAGGGGACAGCACAGATACGCAGTATTTT. Protein: CASSGGDSTDTQYF.